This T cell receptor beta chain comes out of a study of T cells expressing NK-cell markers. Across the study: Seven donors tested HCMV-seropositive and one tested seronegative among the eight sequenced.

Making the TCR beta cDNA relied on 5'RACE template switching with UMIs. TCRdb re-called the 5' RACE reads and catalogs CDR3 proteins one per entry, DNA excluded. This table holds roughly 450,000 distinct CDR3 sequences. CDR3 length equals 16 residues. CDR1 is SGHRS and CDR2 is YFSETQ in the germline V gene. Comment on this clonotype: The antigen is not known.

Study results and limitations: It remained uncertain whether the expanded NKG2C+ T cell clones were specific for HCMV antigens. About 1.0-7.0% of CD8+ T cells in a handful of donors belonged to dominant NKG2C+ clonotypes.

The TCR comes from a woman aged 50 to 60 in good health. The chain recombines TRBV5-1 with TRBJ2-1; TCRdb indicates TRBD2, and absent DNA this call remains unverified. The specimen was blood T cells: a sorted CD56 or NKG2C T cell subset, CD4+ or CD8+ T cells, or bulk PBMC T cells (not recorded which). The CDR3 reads CASSVRASGRLDEQFF.